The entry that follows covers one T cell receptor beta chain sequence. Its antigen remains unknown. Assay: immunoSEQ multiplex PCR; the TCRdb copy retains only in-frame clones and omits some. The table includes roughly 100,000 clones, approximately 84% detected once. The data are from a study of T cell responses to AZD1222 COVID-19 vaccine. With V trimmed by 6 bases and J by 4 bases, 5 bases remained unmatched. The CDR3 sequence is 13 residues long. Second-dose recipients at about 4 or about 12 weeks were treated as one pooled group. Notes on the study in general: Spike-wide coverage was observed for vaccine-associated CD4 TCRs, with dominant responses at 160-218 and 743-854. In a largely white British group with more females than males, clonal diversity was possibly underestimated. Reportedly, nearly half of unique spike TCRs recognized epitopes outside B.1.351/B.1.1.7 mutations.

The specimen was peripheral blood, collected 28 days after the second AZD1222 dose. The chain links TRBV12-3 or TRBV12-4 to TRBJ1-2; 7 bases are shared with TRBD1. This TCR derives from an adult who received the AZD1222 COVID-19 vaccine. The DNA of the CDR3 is TGTGCCAGCAGAACCGGGACAGCCTATGGCTACACCTTC. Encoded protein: CASRTGTAYGYTF.